The clone carrying this TCR beta chain appeared a few times. Its matching antigen is unknown. The record originates from a study of cytomegalovirus exposure and HLA in healthy donors. At the level of the study: A prior study identified roughly 110 million unique TCR beta sequences from 150 million to 200 million T cells. Findings and caveats of the study: Later analysis placed DRB1 highest and HLA-C lowest in TCR association rates, which differed by HLA locus.

The PCR had 60 Vbeta and 13 Jbeta primers. Clones were sequenced by immunoSEQ multiplex PCR, and TCRdb holds only the in-frame ones, with some missing. This table holds 35,000 to 50,000 clones, approximately 75% found once. The CDR3 length is 17 residues. The sequenced sample was PBMCs. The TCR originated in a man younger than 40 in good health and CMV-seronegative. This chain links TRBV12-2 with TRBJ2-2; the DNA was not used to check the table's D call, TRBD2. TRBV12-2 is a pseudogene. The CDR3 reads CASRLADGGDNTGELFF. Here the CDR3 DNA reads TGTGCAAGTCGCTTAGCGGACGGCGGGGACAACACCGGGGAGCTGTTTTTT.